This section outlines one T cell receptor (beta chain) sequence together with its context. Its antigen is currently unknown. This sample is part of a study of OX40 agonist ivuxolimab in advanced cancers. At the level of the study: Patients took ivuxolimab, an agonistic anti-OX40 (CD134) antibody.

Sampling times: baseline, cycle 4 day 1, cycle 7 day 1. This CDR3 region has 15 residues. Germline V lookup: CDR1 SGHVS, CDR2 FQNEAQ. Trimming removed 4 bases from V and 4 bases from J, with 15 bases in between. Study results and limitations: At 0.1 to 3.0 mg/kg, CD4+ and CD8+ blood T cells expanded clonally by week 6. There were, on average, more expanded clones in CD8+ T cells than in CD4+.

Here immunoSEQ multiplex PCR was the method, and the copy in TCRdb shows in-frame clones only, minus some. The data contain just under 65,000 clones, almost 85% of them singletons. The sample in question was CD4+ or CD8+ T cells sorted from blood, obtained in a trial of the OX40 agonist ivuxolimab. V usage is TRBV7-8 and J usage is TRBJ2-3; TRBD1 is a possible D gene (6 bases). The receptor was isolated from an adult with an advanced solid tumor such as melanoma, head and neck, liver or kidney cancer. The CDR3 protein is CASSSGTRVADTQYF. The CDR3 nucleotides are TGTGCCAGCAGCTCCGGGACAAGGGTGGCAGATACGCAGTATTTT.